This is a list of T cell receptor beta chains from one sample in a study of T cells in Graves' hyperthyroidism and ophthalmopathy. TCRdb itself ran the multiplex PCR reads through MiXCR, one entry per CDR3 protein. The table shows around 690,000 distinct CDR3 sequences, with 17% occurring only once. Sequenced material: blood. The receptors here all came from a man aged 45-60 years with Graves' hyperthyroidism. The CDR3 runs from the conserved cysteine through the conserved F or W.

v_gene: TRBV14; CDR3aa: CASSQYPGNREQYF
v_gene: TRBV28; CDR3aa: CASSFGFFPYGYTF
v_gene: TRBV19; CDR3aa: CASRGQGRTGELFF
v_gene: TRBV10-3; CDR3aa: CAIRGQLSYNSPLHF
v_gene: TRBV11-2; CDR3aa: CASSIDRGNEQFF
v_gene: TRBV7-2; CDR3aa: CASSLRQQSGEQYF
v_gene: TRBV7-6; CDR3aa: CASSLGLAGGPGYNEQFF
v_gene: TRBV9; CDR3aa: CASNPGTSPDTQYF
v_gene: TRBV14; CDR3aa: CASSPGTGTFGTQYF
v_gene: TRBV28; CDR3aa: CASRRIRNIPSSGANVLTF
v_gene: TRBV6-2/TRBV6-3; CDR3aa: CASSYFPWGQDNEQFF
v_gene: TRBV30; CDR3aa: CAWSGGGVYEQYF
v_gene: TRBV9; CDR3aa: CASSVAGLGPDTQYF
v_gene: TRBV7-2; CDR3aa: CASSPGVSFNEQFF
v_gene: TRBV7-9; CDR3aa: CASSTATYEQYF
v_gene: TRBV5-1; CDR3aa: CASSLGTLQLANYGYTF
v_gene: TRBV2; CDR3aa: CASSEELGGIETQYF
v_gene: TRBV7-9; CDR3aa: CASSSGPSGSREQYF
v_gene: TRBV3-1; CDR3aa: CASSQRSGRAGADTQYF
v_gene: TRBV2; CDR3aa: CASSEGKGAGGVDTQYF
v_gene: TRBV27; CDR3aa: CASSLARGFTGAFF
v_gene: TRBV6-1; CDR3aa: CASSRNSGGDTQYF
v_gene: TRBV27; CDR3aa: CASSFLWENVYNEQFF
v_gene: TRBV29-1; CDR3aa: CSAPAGDPYNEQFF
v_gene: TRBV7-3; CDR3aa: CASSDRDRGRFGPQYF
v_gene: TRBV27; CDR3aa: CASSLGRGYEQYF
v_gene: TRBV20-1; CDR3aa: CSASSGTSRPYEQYF
v_gene: TRBV27; CDR3aa: CASRRGESYNSPLHF
v_gene: TRBV6-1; CDR3aa: CASSPFPGNTIYF
v_gene: TRBV2; CDR3aa: CASTSGRAGYEQYF
v_gene: TRBV27; CDR3aa: CASTWTRNSPLHF
v_gene: TRBV10-2; CDR3aa: CASSESTGNYGYTF
v_gene: TRBV10-1; CDR3aa: CASSESERDGYTF
v_gene: TRBV27; CDR3aa: CASSLSGRNNSPLHF
v_gene: TRBV28; CDR3aa: CASSPFGTSGQYNEQFF
v_gene: TRBV24-1; CDR3aa: CATSEPGTNWDTGELFF
v_gene: TRBV2; CDR3aa: CASRQGNYEQYF
v_gene: TRBV2; CDR3aa: CASTPVWGTTYEQYF
v_gene: TRBV27; CDR3aa: CASSTTSFDTGELFF
v_gene: TRBV27; CDR3aa: CASRPGTAGELFF
v_gene: TRBV5-1; CDR3aa: CASSDSATNEKLFF
v_gene: TRBV27; CDR3aa: CASSAATGNGYTF
v_gene: TRBV27; CDR3aa: CASSSPGLAPYNEQFF
v_gene: TRBV12-3/TRBV12-4; CDR3aa: CASSLALGGGEKLFF
v_gene: TRBV2; CDR3aa: CASSLWTAQDTEAFF
v_gene: TRBV28; CDR3aa: CASSSPGTGGSGGYTF
v_gene: TRBV7-8; CDR3aa: CASGTILVGAEQYF
v_gene: TRBV20-1; CDR3aa: CSARDAGSSGNTIYF
v_gene: TRBV2; CDR3aa: CASSLLQAGDCEQYF
v_gene: TRBV7-9; CDR3aa: CASARGTGELFF